This T cell receptor (beta chain) originates from a study of cytomegalovirus exposure and HLA in healthy donors. General study findings and limits: Generally TCR sequences proved uncommon, though certain public TCRs appeared in numerous donors.

Looked up from germline, CDR1 is SNHLY and CDR2 is FYNNEI. The CDR3 covers 13 residues. V was pared by 8 bases and J by 6 bases, with 14 bases between. As to this clone: Its cognate antigen is unknown.

The PCR contained 60 Vbeta and 13 Jbeta primers. Sequenced by immunoSEQ multiplex PCR; TCRdb stores in-frame clones only, minus some. Altogether a few hundred thousand clones are present, about 90% being singletons, with the ten largest covering about 2.3%. The sequence came from a woman aged 18-35 years in good health and CMV-seronegative. The sequencing input was PBMCs. The chain employs TRBV2 and TRBJ1-5; the D is unclear. This CDR3 reads CASLGEGGQPQHF. Here the CDR3 DNA reads TGTGCCAGCCTTGGGGAGGGTGGTCAGCCCCAGCATTTT.